This entry is about one T cell receptor beta chain. What it binds is unknown. The data belong to a study of shared clonotypes between healthy human individuals. Study results and caveats: Enrolling few donors narrowed the genetic and exposure-history diversity that was represented.

The germline gives CDR1 LNHDA, CDR2 SQIVND (reference sequence). Trimming took 4 bases from V and 6 from J, leaving 16 bases between them. The CDR3 sequence is 15 residues long. For unsorted PBMC, around 300 ng DNA per replicate equaled tens of thousands of T cell genomes. Generated by immunoSEQ multiplex PCR, the TCRdb table keeps only in-frame clones and is missing some. The sample has over 400,000 clones, around 73% seen once; the top ten hold about 12%. Sequenced input: PBMCs. This TCR was recovered from a middle-aged woman in good health. Some clones in this sample may be carry-over from other donors' samples. The rearrangement uses TRBV19 and TRBJ1-5, with a weak D call TRBD1 (5 bases). CDR3 residues: CASSRGGRFGQPQHF. The CDR3 DNA follows: TGTGCCAGTAGTAGGGGCGGCAGGTTCGGTCAGCCCCAGCATTTT.